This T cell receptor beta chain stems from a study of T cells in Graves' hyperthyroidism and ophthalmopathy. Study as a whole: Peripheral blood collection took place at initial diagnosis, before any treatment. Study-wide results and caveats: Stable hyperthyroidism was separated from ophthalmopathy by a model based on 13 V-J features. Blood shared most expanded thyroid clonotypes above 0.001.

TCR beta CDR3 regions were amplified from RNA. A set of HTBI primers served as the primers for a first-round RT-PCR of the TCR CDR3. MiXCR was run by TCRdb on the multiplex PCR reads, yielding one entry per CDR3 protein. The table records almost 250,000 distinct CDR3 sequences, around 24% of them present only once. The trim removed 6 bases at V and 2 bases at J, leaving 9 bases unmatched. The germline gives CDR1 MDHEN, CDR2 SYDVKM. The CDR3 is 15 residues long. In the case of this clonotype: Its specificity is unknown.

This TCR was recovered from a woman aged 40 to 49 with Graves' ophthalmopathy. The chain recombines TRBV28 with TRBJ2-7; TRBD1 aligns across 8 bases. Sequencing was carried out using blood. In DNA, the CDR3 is TGTGCCAGCAGCGTAGTACAGGGGGAAACCTACGAGCAGTACTTC. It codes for CASSVVQGETYEQYF.